This is a list of T cell receptor beta chains from one sample in a study of blood T cell repertoires in COVID-19. Data came from immunoSEQ multiplex PCR; TCRdb stores just in-frame clones and leaves some out. Seen here are around 200,000 clones, about four fifths observed once, and the top ten hold 4.4%. The material sequenced was peripheral blood. These receptor sequences come from a man aged 50 or older with active or convalescent COVID-19. CDR3s include the opening cysteine and the closing phenylalanine or tryptophan. The D gene is left open where the match is weak. Expanded clones get a size class; other rows say once, few or many, or leave the size out.

J gene: TRBJ2-3; D gene: TRBD2; V gene: TRBV5-1; clone size: .; CDR3 DNA: TGCGCCAGCAGCTCGGCAGGGACTAGCGGGTATACAGATACGCAGTATTTT; CDR3 protein: CASSSAGTSGYTDTQYF
J gene: TRBJ2-7; D gene: .; V gene: TRBV15; clone size: .; CDR3 DNA: TGTGCCACCAGCGACTACGGCGGAACCTACGAGCAGTACTTC; CDR3 protein: CATSDYGGTYEQYF
J gene: TRBJ1-4; D gene: .; V gene: TRBV5-1; clone size: .; CDR3 DNA: TGCGCCAGCAGCTTGGAACAGGGAACCGAAAAACTGTTTTTT; CDR3 protein: CASSLEQGTEKLFF
J gene: TRBJ1-1; D gene: .; V gene: TRBV5-4; clone size: .; CDR3 DNA: TGTGCCAGCAGCCCCGGGGGGACCTCGAACACTGAAGCTTTCTTT; CDR3 protein: CASSPGGTSNTEAFF
J gene: TRBJ2-2; D gene: TRBD1; V gene: TRBV5-1; clone size: few; CDR3 DNA: TGCGCCAGCAAGGACAGGGGCACCGGGGAGCTGTTTTTT; CDR3 protein: CASKDRGTGELFF
J gene: TRBJ2-5; D gene: TRBD2; V gene: TRBV5-4; clone size: .; CDR3 DNA: TGTGCCAGCAGCCTAGCGGGGACTCAAGAGACCCAGTACTTC; CDR3 protein: CASSLAGTQETQYF
J gene: TRBJ2-7; D gene: .; V gene: TRBV13; clone size: .; CDR3 DNA: TGTGCCAGCAGCCCAAGGACAGCTCTCCCGGCGCGGTACGAGCAGTACTTC; CDR3 protein: CASSPRTALPARYEQYF
J gene: TRBJ1-2; D gene: .; V gene: TRBV2; clone size: .; CDR3 DNA: TGTGCCAGCACGGGGAACTATGGCTACACCTTC; CDR3 protein: CASTGNYGYTF
J gene: TRBJ1-3; D gene: .; V gene: TRBV2; clone size: once; CDR3 DNA: TGTGCCAGCAAGTGGGCAGCTTCTGGAAACACCATATATTTT; CDR3 protein: CASKWAASGNTIYF
J gene: TRBJ2-6; D gene: TRBD1; V gene: TRBV27; clone size: .; CDR3 DNA: TGTGCCAGCAGCCCAGGACAGGGCCTGTCTGGGGCCAACGTCCTGACTTTC; CDR3 protein: CASSPGQGLSGANVLTF
J gene: TRBJ1-2; D gene: .; V gene: TRBV2; clone size: .; CDR3 DNA: TGTGCCAGCAGTGAAAGAGGGCACCCCAACTATGGCTACACCTTC; CDR3 protein: CASSERGHPNYGYTF
J gene: TRBJ2-6; D gene: .; V gene: TRBV13; clone size: .; CDR3 DNA: TGTGCCAGCAGCTTACGTCCCTCTGGGGCCAACGTCCTGACTTTC; CDR3 protein: CASSLRPSGANVLTF
J gene: TRBJ2-1; D gene: TRBD2; V gene: TRBV10-3; clone size: .; CDR3 DNA: TGTGCCATCTCGACTAGCGGGGGGAGTAATGAGCAGTTCTTC; CDR3 protein: CAISTSGGSNEQFF
J gene: TRBJ2-5; D gene: TRBD2; V gene: TRBV5-4; clone size: .; CDR3 DNA: TGTGCCAGCAGCTTGGGGTCCACTAGCGGGGGGTTAAAAGAGACCCAGTACTTC; CDR3 protein: CASSLGSTSGGLKETQYF
J gene: TRBJ2-2; D gene: .; V gene: TRBV4-2; clone size: .; CDR3 DNA: TGTGCCAGCAGCTCCCCCAGTCGGGTTCCCGGGGAGCTGTTTTTT; CDR3 protein: CASSSPSRVPGELFF
J gene: TRBJ2-1; D gene: .; V gene: TRBV7-2; clone size: .; CDR3 DNA: TGTGCCAGCAGCGTTTCAAGGGGCGGACAACATGGGCAGTTCTTC; CDR3 protein: CASSVSRGGQHGQFF
J gene: TRBJ2-1; D gene: TRBD2; V gene: TRBV4-3; clone size: .; CDR3 DNA: TGCGCCAGCAGCCTGGGACTAGCGGGGGCCGGTGGGCTGGGGCAGTTCTTC; CDR3 protein: CASSLGLAGAGGLGQFF
J gene: TRBJ1-2; D gene: .; V gene: TRBV5-1; clone size: .; CDR3 DNA: TGCGCCAGCAGCCCCTCGGGGGGGGCGAATGGCTACACCTTC; CDR3 protein: CASSPSGGANGYTF
J gene: TRBJ1-3; D gene: .; V gene: TRBV7-8; clone size: .; CDR3 DNA: TGTGCCAGCAGAGACAGGACCTCTGGAAACACCATATATTTT; CDR3 protein: CASRDRTSGNTIYF
J gene: TRBJ2-3; D gene: TRBD1; V gene: TRBV5-1; clone size: .; CDR3 DNA: TGCGCCAGCAGCTTGTCGGGACAGCCCACAGATACGCAGTATTTT; CDR3 protein: CASSLSGQPTDTQYF
J gene: TRBJ2-3; D gene: TRBD1; V gene: TRBV19; clone size: few; CDR3 DNA: TGTGCCAGTAGTAAGACAAGGGGGCTACGCACAGATACGCAGTATTTT; CDR3 protein: CASSKTRGLRTDTQYF
J gene: TRBJ1-4; D gene: TRBD1; V gene: TRBV6-5; clone size: .; CDR3 DNA: TGTGCCAGCAGTTACCGGGGGACAGGGGACGAAAAACTGTTTTTT; CDR3 protein: CASSYRGTGDEKLFF
J gene: TRBJ1-2; D gene: .; V gene: TRBV27; clone size: .; CDR3 DNA: TGTGCCAGCTCAACCTATCAGCCGGGACAAAGATATGGCTACACCTTC; CDR3 protein: CASSTYQPGQRYGYTF
J gene: TRBJ2-2; D gene: TRBD1; V gene: TRBV4-1; clone size: few; CDR3 DNA: TGCGCCAGCAGCCAAGTATCCAGGGACAGGGAGATCCCCGGGGAGCTGTTTTTT; CDR3 protein: CASSQVSRDREIPGELFF
J gene: TRBJ2-7; D gene: TRBD2; V gene: TRBV3-1/TRBV3-2; clone size: .; CDR3 DNA: TGTGCCAGCCGTAGCGGGGGGACCTACGAGCAGTACTTC; CDR3 protein: CASRSGGTYEQYF
J gene: TRBJ1-4; D gene: TRBD1; V gene: TRBV6-6; clone size: once; CDR3 DNA: TGTGCCAGCAGTTATCAAGCCGGGACAGGGATGGAAAAACTGTTTTTT; CDR3 protein: CASSYQAGTGMEKLFF
J gene: TRBJ2-1; D gene: .; V gene: TRBV7-2; clone size: .; CDR3 DNA: TGTGCCAGCAGCAGGCCGACAGGCAATGAGCAGTTCTTC; CDR3 protein: CASSRPTGNEQFF
J gene: TRBJ1-4; D gene: .; V gene: TRBV19; clone size: .; CDR3 DNA: TGTGCCAGTAGTTTTCGACAGGATGACCTTGAAAAACTGTTTTTT; CDR3 protein: CASSFRQDDLEKLFF
J gene: TRBJ1-1; D gene: .; V gene: TRBV18; clone size: .; CDR3 DNA: TGTGCCAGCTCACCTGAGGCAGGGGACACTGAAGCTTTCTTT; CDR3 protein: CASSPEAGDTEAFF
J gene: TRBJ1-5; D gene: .; V gene: TRBV19; clone size: once; CDR3 DNA: TGTGCCAGTAGTATAGGGGGAAGGGGGAATTGGAATCAGCCCCAGCATTTT; CDR3 protein: CASSIGGRGNWNQPQHF
J gene: TRBJ1-5; D gene: .; V gene: TRBV28; clone size: .; CDR3 DNA: TGTGCCAGCAGTCAGGTTGATCAGCCCCAGCATTTT; CDR3 protein: CASSQVDQPQHF
J gene: TRBJ2-5; D gene: TRBD1; V gene: TRBV5-1; clone size: .; CDR3 DNA: TGCGCCAGCAGCCTCATACCGGGACAGGGTCCTGGAGAGACCCAGTACTTC; CDR3 protein: CASSLIPGQGPGETQYF
J gene: TRBJ1-5; D gene: .; V gene: TRBV18; clone size: .; CDR3 DNA: TGTGCCAGCTCCCAACTCCGGGACAAGGTTCCGTATAGCAATCAGCCCCAGCATTTT; CDR3 protein: CASSQLRDKVPYSNQPQHF
J gene: TRBJ2-6; D gene: .; V gene: TRBV4-3; clone size: .; CDR3 DNA: TGCGCCAGCAGCCAAGGAGGGCCTCTTGGGGCCAACGTCCTGACTTTC; CDR3 protein: CASSQGGPLGANVLTF
J gene: TRBJ1-2; D gene: .; V gene: TRBV6-5; clone size: .; CDR3 DNA: TGTGCCAGCAGTTACTCGAGCAGGGAAGGGGGCTACACCTTC; CDR3 protein: CASSYSSREGGYTF